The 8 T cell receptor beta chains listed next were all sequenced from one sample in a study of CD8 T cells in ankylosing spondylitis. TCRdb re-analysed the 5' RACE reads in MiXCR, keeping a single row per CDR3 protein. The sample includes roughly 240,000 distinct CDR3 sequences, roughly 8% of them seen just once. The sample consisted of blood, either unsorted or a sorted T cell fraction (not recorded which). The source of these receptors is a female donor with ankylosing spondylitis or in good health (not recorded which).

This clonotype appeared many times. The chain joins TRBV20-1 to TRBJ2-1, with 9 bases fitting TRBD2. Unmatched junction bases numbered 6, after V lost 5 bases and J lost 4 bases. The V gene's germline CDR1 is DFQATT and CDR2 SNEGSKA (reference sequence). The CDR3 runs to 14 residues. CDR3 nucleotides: TGCAGTGCTCCAGTTAGCGGGGGTTACAATGAGCAGTTCTTC. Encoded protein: CSAPVSGGYNEQFF.

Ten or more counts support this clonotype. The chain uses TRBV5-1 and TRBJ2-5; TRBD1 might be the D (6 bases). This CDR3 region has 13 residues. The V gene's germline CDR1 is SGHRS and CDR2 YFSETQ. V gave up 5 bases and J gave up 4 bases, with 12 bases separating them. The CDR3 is CASSPGDPETQYF. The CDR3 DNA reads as TGCGCCAGCAGTCCAGGGGATCCAGAGACCCAGTACTTC.

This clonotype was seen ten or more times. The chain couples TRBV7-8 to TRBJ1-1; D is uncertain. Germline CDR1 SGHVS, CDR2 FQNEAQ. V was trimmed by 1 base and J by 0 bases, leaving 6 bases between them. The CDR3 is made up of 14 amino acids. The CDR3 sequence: CASSLEVMNTEAFF. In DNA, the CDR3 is TGTGCCAGCAGCTTAGAGGTCATGAACACTGAAGCTTTCTTT.

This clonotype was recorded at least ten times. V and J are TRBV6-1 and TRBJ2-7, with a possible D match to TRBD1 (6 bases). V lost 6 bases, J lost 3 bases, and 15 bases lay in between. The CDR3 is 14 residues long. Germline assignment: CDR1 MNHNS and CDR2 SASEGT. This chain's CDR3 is CASRTRTGIYEQYF. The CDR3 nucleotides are TGTGCCAGCAGAACCCGAACAGGGATCTACGAGCAGTACTTC.

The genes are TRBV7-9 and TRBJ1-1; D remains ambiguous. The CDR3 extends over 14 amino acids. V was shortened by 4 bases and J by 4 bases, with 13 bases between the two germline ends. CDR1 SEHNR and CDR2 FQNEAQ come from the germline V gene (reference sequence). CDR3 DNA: TGTGCCAGCAGCTCCCCTGTGGACCCCACTGAAGCTTTCTTT. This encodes CASSSPVDPTEAFF.

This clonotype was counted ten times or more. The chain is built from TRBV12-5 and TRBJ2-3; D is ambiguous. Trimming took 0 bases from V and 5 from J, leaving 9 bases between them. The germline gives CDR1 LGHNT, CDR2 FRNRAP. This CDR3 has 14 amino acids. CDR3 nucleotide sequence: TGTGCTAGTGGTTTGGTCGCAGGAGAAGATACGCAGTATTTT. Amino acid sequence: CASGLVAGEDTQYF.

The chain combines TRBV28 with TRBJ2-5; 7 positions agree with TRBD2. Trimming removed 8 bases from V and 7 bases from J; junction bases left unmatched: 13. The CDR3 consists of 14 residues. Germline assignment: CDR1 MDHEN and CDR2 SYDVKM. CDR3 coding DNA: TGTGCCAGCGCGGTCGGTGGGTCGGGGGGGACCCAGTACTTC. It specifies CASAVGGSGGTQYF.

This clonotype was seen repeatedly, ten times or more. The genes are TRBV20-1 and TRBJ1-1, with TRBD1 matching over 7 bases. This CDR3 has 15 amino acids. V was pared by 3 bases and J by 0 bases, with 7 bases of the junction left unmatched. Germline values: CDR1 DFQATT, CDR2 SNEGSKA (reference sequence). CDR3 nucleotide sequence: TGCAGTGCTAGCCCCGGGACAGCGGTGAACACTGAAGCTTTCTTT. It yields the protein CSASPGTAVNTEAFF.